The table lists the clone carrying this TCR beta chain with a few counts. These data belong to a study of blood T cell repertoires in COVID-19. Study at large: T cells, B-cell-depleted T cells, or PBMCs provided the cDNA or gDNA that served as material.

The length of the CDR3 is 15 residues. The V end lost 6 bases, the J end lost 5 bases, and 19 bases lay between the germline ends. As handled by the study authors: The authors estimated nucleated cell counts from reference gene primer amplification. TCRdb's table, derived via immunoSEQ multiplex PCR, lists solely in-frame clones and lacks some. Clone size and V and J calls were adopted from that table, with D and trimming inferred from the DNA. The sample has tens of thousands of clones; around 70% are singletons. The sequenced material came from peripheral blood. The chain employs TRBV23-1 and TRBJ1-2; D uncertain. TRBV23-1 is marked as an open reading frame, function uncertain. The TCR originated in a woman aged 70-85 years with acute or convalescent COVID-19. The CDR3 sequence is CASSQGEAGFYGYTF. The CDR3 coding sequence is TGCGCCAGCAGCCAAGGCGAGGCGGGATTTTATGGCTACACCTTC.